These 31 T cell receptor beta chains share one sample of origin, sequenced in a study of blood T cell repertoires in COVID-19. Using immunoSEQ multiplex PCR, the repertoire was profiled, and TCRdb retains in-frame clones only, with some absent. The sample contains 55,000 to 70,000 clones, around 76% of which appear only once. The sample consisted of peripheral blood. All receptors derive from a human donor in a cohort sampled during active COVID-19.

This clone was seen a handful of times. This chain links TRBV7-6 with TRBJ1-4; 9 positions agree with TRBD1. Germline V gives CDR1 SGHVS, CDR2 FNYEAQ. This CDR3 spans 15 amino acids. V lost 5 bases and J lost 5; bases outside the gene matches: 6. CDR3: CASSPGQGSNEKLFF. For the CDR3, the DNA is TGTGCCAGCAGCCCGGGACAGGGCTCGAATGAAAAACTGTTTTTT.

The chain joins TRBV5-6 to TRBJ2-5; TRBD1 matches 8 bases. Germline lookup yields CDR1 SGHDT and CDR2 YYEEEE. The V gene end was trimmed by 4 bases and the J gene end by 10 bases; junction bases not matched to a gene: 3. There are 11 residues in the CDR3. This chain's CDR3 is CASSQTGDQYF. The CDR3 nucleotides read TGTGCCAGCAGCCAGACAGGGGACCAGTACTTC.

This clone was seen a single time. The chain's CDR3 is CASRLQGIHEQYF. CDR3 in DNA: TGTGCCAGCAGGCTACAGGGGATCCACGAGCAGTACTTC. The chain has TRBV28 and TRBJ2-7; 7 bases line up with TRBD1. The trim removed 6 bases at V and 5 bases at J, leaving 7 bases unmatched. The CDR3 sequence is 13 residues long. Germline-derived CDR1 and CDR2 are MDHEN and SYDVKM.

This clone was detected once. The DNA for the CDR3 is TGTGCCAGCAGCAAACCCCCAGGACTTAATGAAAAACTGTTTTTT. Amino acid sequence: CASSKPPGLNEKLFF. This chain joins TRBV21-1 and TRBJ1-4. TRBV21-1 is a pseudogene segment. This CDR3 has 15 amino acids.

V gene TRBV20-1 combines with J gene TRBJ2-7, with D possibly matching TRBD2 (7 bases). The germline V gene has CDR1 DFQATT and CDR2 SNEGSKA (reference sequence). CDR3 length: 15 amino acids. Trimming took 3 bases from V and 2 from J, leaving 17 bases between them. CDR3 in amino acids: CSASPLTGTTYEQYF. The CDR3, as DNA: TGCAGTGCTAGTCCTTTAACAGGGACTACCTACGAGCAGTACTTC.

The rearrangement uses TRBV11-2 and TRBJ1-3; no clear D. Germline loops: CDR1 SGHAT, CDR2 FQNNGV. Trimming stripped 3 bases from V and 11 bases from J, with 11 bases between. The CDR3 runs 12 residues. The CDR3 spells CASSLTTRSIYF. The CDR3 DNA is TGTGCCAGCAGCTTGACAACCCGGTCCATATATTTT. The complete variable domain, with remaining parts taken from reference TRBV11-2 and TRBJ1-3, reads EAGVAQSPRYKIIEKRQSVAFWCNPISGHATLYWYQQILGQGPKLLIQFQNNGVVDDSQLPKDRFSAERLKGVDSTLKIQPAKLEDSAVYLCASSLTTRSIYFGEGSWLTVV.

This clone was seen a handful of times. The CDR3 protein is CASSWTENTEAFF. CDR3 nucleotide sequence: TGCGCCAGCAGCTGGACAGAGAACACTGAAGCTTTCTTT. The chain carries TRBV5-1 and TRBJ1-1, with D possibly being TRBD1 (6 bases). The CDR3 length is 13 residues. Germline loops: CDR1 SGHRS, CDR2 YFSETQ. The germline V and J ends were trimmed by 3 bases and 1 base, with 7 bases remaining between them.

The rearrangement joins TRBV6-5 to TRBJ1-2; TRBD1 is a possible D gene (6 bases). Germline V gene lookup returns CDR1 MNHEY and CDR2 SVGAGI. Trimming cost V 0 bases and J 6 bases, with 17 bases left between them. The length of the CDR3 is 16 residues. The DNA for the CDR3 is TGTGCCAGCAGTTACTCCGGGGGGGGGCTATTGGATGGCTACACCTTC. This gives the protein CASSYSGGGLLDGYTF.

V gene TRBV19 combines with J gene TRBJ2-7; TRBD1 might be the D (5 bases). Germline V gene data show CDR1 as LNHDA and CDR2 as SQIVND (reference sequence). V was pared by 7 bases and J by 3 bases, with 7 bases between. This CDR3 spans 11 amino acids. CDR3 protein: CASTDSYEQYF. CDR3 DNA sequence: TGTGCCAGTACCGACAGCTACGAGCAGTACTTC.

The chain recombines TRBV19 with TRBJ1-5; D is unresolved. CDR3 length equals 13 residues. From germline, CDR1 is LNHDA and CDR2 SQIVND (reference sequence). In DNA, the CDR3 is TGTGTCAAGGCGCGGGGAGGAGGACAGCCCCAGCATTTT. Translation: CVKARGGGQPQHF.

The genes are TRBV5-1 and TRBJ1-2; the D gene is possibly TRBD1 (6 bases). The CDR3 has 13 residues. V was shortened by 4 bases and J by 8 bases, with 15 bases between the two germline ends. The germline gives CDR1 SGHRS, CDR2 YFSETQ. The DNA for the CDR3 is TGCGCCAGCAGCCGAAACAGGGCCGAGGGCTACACCTTC. Translated: CASSRNRAEGYTF.

This clone showed up just once. The J gene is TRBJ2-3, the V gene TRBV7-3; 8 positions agree with TRBD2. Germline lookup yields CDR1 SGHTA and CDR2 FQGTGA. The CDR3 runs to 14 residues. With 5 bases clipped from V and 5 bases from J, the junction kept 6 bases outside the gene matches. In DNA, the CDR3 is TGTGCCAGCAGCGTAAGCGGGGGTGTAGATACGCAGTATTTT. Its protein product is CASSVSGGVDTQYF. Filled out from reference TRBV7-3 and TRBJ2-3, the complete variable domain reads GAGVSQTPSNKVTEKGKYVELRCDPISGHTALYWYRQSLGQGPEFLIYFQGTGAADDSGLPNDRFFAVRPEGSVSTLKIQRTERGDSAVYLCASSVSGGVDTQYFGPGTRLTVL.

The chain carries TRBV21-1 and TRBJ1-4. TRBV21-1 is listed as a pseudogene. The CDR3 totals 9 residues. CDR3 sequence reads: CASILRPNW. The CDR3 bases are TGTGCCAGCATCTTGCGCCCCAATTGG.

V is TRBV3-1 (or the pseudogene TRBV3-2) and J is TRBJ2-3, with 10 nucleotides matching TRBD2. CDR3 length equals 16 residues. V lost 1 base and J lost 2; bases outside the gene matches: 3. Germline loops: CDR1 LGHDT, CDR2 YNNKEL (reference sequence). The CDR3 DNA sequence: TGTGCCAGCAGCCAAGTTCTAGCGGGAGCCACAGATACGCAGTATTTT. Its translation: CASSQVLAGATDTQYF.

J is TRBJ1-4 and V is TRBV28; D is undetermined. Germline V gene lookup returns CDR1 MDHEN and CDR2 SYDVKM. This CDR3 is built from 15 residues. V lost 6 bases and J lost 7, with 18 bases in between. The DNA of the CDR3 is TGTGCCAGCAGACCCCCGGCTTGGGGAGGTGAAAAACTGTTTTTT. This translates into CASRPPAWGGEKLFF.

The chain combines TRBV2 with TRBJ1-3; 9 nucleotides line up with TRBD1. Germline CDR1 reads SNHLY; CDR2 reads FYNNEI. J gave up 0 bases and V 4 bases, and 7 bases lay outside the gene matches. The CDR3 covers 17 residues. DNA for the CDR3: TGTGCCAGCAGTGGCGGACAGGGGATCCGCTCTGGAAACACCATATATTTT. Protein: CASSGGQGIRSGNTIYF.

V is TRBV5-1 and J is TRBJ1-2; TRBD1 aligns across 10 bases. CDR3 size: 16 residues. The V gene's germline CDR1 is SGHRS and CDR2 YFSETQ. V shed 0 bases, J shed 5 bases, and the junction held 7 bases outside the gene matches. The CDR3 sequence is CASSLDGTGVEYGYTF. DNA of the CDR3: TGCGCCAGCAGCTTGGACGGGACAGGGGTTGAGTATGGCTACACCTTC.

The chain combines TRBV19 with TRBJ1-1, with TRBD1 identical over 8 bases. The CDR3 is made up of 13 amino acids. Germline V CDR1 and CDR2: LNHDA, SQIVND (reference sequence). V lost 3 bases to trimming and J lost 6 bases; unmatched junction nucleotides: 3. CDR3 nucleotide sequence: TGTGCCAGTAGTATCACAGGGGGGGCTGAAGCTTTCTTT. Protein sequence: CASSITGGAEAFF.

The rearrangement links TRBV24-1 to TRBJ1-2, with TRBD1 matching over 10 bases. The germline V gene has CDR1 KGHDR and CDR2 SFDVKD. J gave up 7 bases and V 2 bases, and 6 bases lay outside the gene matches. The CDR3 is made up of 15 amino acids. CDR3 sequence reads: CATSDYLGDRGGYTF. CDR3 coding DNA: TGTGCCACCAGTGATTATCTAGGGGACAGGGGTGGCTACACCTTC.

The chain uses TRBV5-6 and TRBJ2-7; D is unclear. V lost 1 base to trimming and J lost 2 bases, with 16 bases between them. Germline CDR1 reads SGHDT; CDR2 reads YYEEEE. CDR3 length: 16 residues. The CDR3 protein is CASSLIRKQHTYEQYF. The CDR3 bases are TGTGCCAGCAGCTTGATACGAAAACAACATACCTACGAGCAGTACTTC.

This chain uses TRBV19 with TRBJ1-1; D unresolved. V was trimmed by 5 bases and J by 0 bases, leaving 10 bases between them. The length of the CDR3 is 14 residues. Germline CDR1 is LNHDA and CDR2 is SQIVND (reference sequence). CDR3 region: CASSETVMNTEAFF. As DNA, the CDR3 is TGTGCCAGTAGTGAAACAGTCATGAACACTGAAGCTTTCTTT.

The chain employs TRBV10-3 and TRBJ1-1; no clear D. Germline loops: CDR1 ENHRY, CDR2 SYGVKD. V shed 0 bases and J shed 1 base, with 12 bases lying between them. The CDR3 contains 16 residues. CDR3 loop: CAISESPGRSNTEAFF. The CDR3 coding sequence is TGTGCCATCAGTGAGTCTCCGGGTCGGTCGAACACTGAAGCTTTCTTT.

The V call is TRBV10-3, the J call TRBJ1-5, with TRBD1 matching 9 bases. Germline V CDR1 and CDR2: ENHRY, SYGVKD. Trimming at V came to 2 bases and at J to 4 bases, leaving 3 bases not matched to a gene. CDR3 length equals 15 residues. Here the CDR3 reads CAISEGTGTNQPQHF. In nucleotides, the CDR3 is TGTGCCATCAGTGAGGGGACAGGGACTAATCAGCCCCAGCATTTT.

This rearrangement joins TRBV6-5 to TRBJ2-3, with TRBD2 identical over 9 bases. Per the germline V gene, CDR1 is MNHEY and CDR2 is SVGAGI. The CDR3 runs to 15 residues. V lost 6 bases, J lost 0 bases, and 4 bases stayed unmatched. The CDR3 reads CASSGLAPSTDTQYF. The DNA for the CDR3 is TGTGCCAGCAGCGGACTAGCGCCGAGCACAGATACGCAGTATTTT.

This rearrangement joins TRBV3-1 (or the pseudogene TRBV3-2) to TRBJ1-4; D possibly corresponds to TRBD1 (5 bases). Looked up from germline, CDR1 is LGHDT and CDR2 is YNNKEL (reference sequence). V gave up 0 bases and J gave up 6 bases, with 8 bases separating them. The CDR3 covers 14 residues. The CDR3 here is CASSQDMTDEKLFF. CDR3 sequence (DNA): TGTGCCAGCAGCCAAGACATGACAGATGAAAAACTGTTTTTT.

The genes are TRBV5-6 and TRBJ2-7; 9 nucleotides line up with TRBD1. This CDR3 has 13 amino acids. V gave up 3 bases and J gave up 6 bases; unmatched junction bases: 4. Germline V gene data show CDR1 as SGHDT and CDR2 as YYEEEE. CDR3 nucleotides: TGTGCCAGCAGCTCCAGGACAGGGGTCGAGCAGTACTTC. Translated, it gives CASSSRTGVEQYF.

V gene TRBV12-3 or TRBV12-4 combines with J gene TRBJ1-6; D is unclear. Trimming left V 3 bases short and J 9 bases short, with 9 bases between. The CDR3 contains 13 residues. CDR3 bases: TGTGCCAGCAGTTTCGGACTGCGTTCACCCCTCCACTTT. This gives the protein CASSFGLRSPLHF.

CDR3 in DNA: TGTGCCTGGAGTGTACGTCCAGGGACAATCTATGGCTACACCTTC. This codes for CAWSVRPGTIYGYTF. V gene TRBV30 combines with J gene TRBJ1-2; a possible D gene is TRBD1 (6 bases). Trimming removed 0 bases from V and 4 bases from J, with 15 bases in between. The germline V gene encodes CDR1 GTSNPN and CDR2 SVGIG (reference sequence). The CDR3 runs 15 residues.

This chain joins TRBV7-9 and TRBJ1-5, with D perhaps matching TRBD1 (5 bases). Per germline, CDR1 SEHNR and CDR2 FQNEAQ (reference sequence). Between the trimmed V and J ends, which lost 7 bases and 2 bases, there was a span of 12 bases. This CDR3 contains 14 residues. CDR3 sequence (DNA): TGTGCCAGCACCCCAGGGTCGGGCAATCAGCCCCAGCATTTT. Translating it yields CASTPGSGNQPQHF.

The count of this clone is one. J is TRBJ1-2 and V is TRBV11-2, with 10 bases aligning to TRBD1. The CDR3 is made up of 14 amino acids. The germline V gene encodes CDR1 SGHAT and CDR2 FQNNGV. V was clipped by 7 bases and J by 5 bases; unmatched bases: 7. CDR3 loop: CASTRQGARYGYTF. For the CDR3, the DNA is TGTGCCAGCACCAGACAGGGGGCGCGGTATGGCTACACCTTC. The whole variable domain, filled in from reference TRBV11-2 and TRBJ1-2, reads EAGVAQSPRYKIIEKRQSVAFWCNPISGHATLYWYQQILGQGPKLLIQFQNNGVVDDSQLPKDRFSAERLKGVDSTLKIQPAKLEDSAVYLCASTRQGARYGYTFGSGTRLTVV.

V gene TRBV6-5 combines with J gene TRBJ2-3, with 10 bases that match TRBD2. This CDR3 spans 15 amino acids. Trimming removed 4 bases from V and 6 bases from J; junction bases left unmatched: 7. Germline V gene lookup returns CDR1 MNHEY and CDR2 SVGAGI. The CDR3 loop is CASSSTSGVRDTQYF. DNA of the CDR3: TGTGCCAGCAGTTCTACTAGCGGGGTTAGGGATACGCAGTATTTT.